This T cell receptor beta chain was obtained from a study of CD8 T cells in ankylosing spondylitis. General study findings and limits: Blood from ankylosing spondylitis patients appeared to carry a characteristic roughly 8-variant TCR beta motif. Past research had described some motif variants in reactive arthritis synovial fluid and blood. Reportedly, disease-linked clones are significantly enriched in ankylosing spondylitis patients' matched synovial fluid.

MiXCR, run by TCRdb on the 5' RACE reads, gives a single entry per CDR3 protein. The sample includes fewer than 200,000 distinct CDR3 sequences, roughly 18% of them seen just once. V shed 5 bases and J shed 5 bases, with 9 bases lying between them. This CDR3 region has 12 residues. From germline, CDR1 is SEHNR and CDR2 FQNEAQ (reference sequence). Comments on this clonotype: The antigen remains unidentified.

The chain employs TRBV7-9 and TRBJ2-5; no clear D gene. The sequencing input was blood, either unsorted or a sorted T cell fraction (not recorded which). The TCR comes from a male donor with ankylosing spondylitis or in good health (not recorded which). As DNA, the CDR3 is TGTGCCAGCAGCGGGTACGGGGAGACCCAGTACTTC. It yields the protein CASSGYGETQYF.